The following is a TCR beta chain sequence with its context. In the authors' workflow: Reference gene primer amplification yielded estimated nucleated cell counts. Generated by immunoSEQ multiplex PCR, the TCRdb table keeps only in-frame clones and is missing some. The V and J calls and clone size are taken from that table; D and trimming were inferred from the DNA. The sample has around 86,000 clones; 87% are singletons. This sample was included in a study of blood T cell repertoires in COVID-19. For the study at large: Samples came from the United States, Italy and Spain, spanning acute and convalescent COVID-19.

Germline V CDR1 and CDR2: GTSNPN, SVGIG (reference sequence). J gave up 4 bases and V 3 bases, and 5 bases lay outside the gene matches. The CDR3 consists of 14 residues. What was sequenced was peripheral blood. This sequence originates from a human donor with acute or convalescent COVID-19. The donor label of this sample is uncertain. The gene calls are TRBV30 and TRBJ2-3; 9 positions agree with TRBD2. CDR3 sequence reads: CAWSLSGGPDTQYF. The DNA for the CDR3 is TGTGCCTGGAGCCTTAGCGGGGGCCCAGATACGCAGTATTTT.